This TCR beta chain was sequenced for a study of beta chain features in type 1 diabetes. The isolated RNA, all of it, was reverse transcribed, so expressed TCRB transcripts were what got sequenced. TCRdb keeps only in-frame clones here, not all; method: immunoSEQ multiplex PCR. The data show hundreds of thousands of clones, around an eighth seen once. Germline CDR1 reads GTSNPN; CDR2 reads SVGIG (reference sequence). This CDR3 region has 13 residues. Losses at the gene ends were 6 bases for V and 4 bases for J; bases not matched to a gene: 7. Study results and caveats: People with Type 1 diabetes carried modestly yet significantly shorter TCRB CDR3s in all four CD4+ subsets.

Details on this clone: Its antigen is unknown.

The clonotype was recovered from a man aged 18 to 29 with type 1 diabetes. This chain connects TRBV30 to TRBJ1-2, with 8 bases lining up with TRBD1. The material sequenced was naive CD4+ T cells from blood. CDR3 coding DNA: TGTGCCTGTTGGTTCAGGGGGCTCTATGGCTACACCTTC. Its protein product is CACWFRGLYGYTF.